This TCR beta chain was found in a study of breast tumors, draining lymph nodes, adjacent tissues. CDR1 SEHNR and CDR2 FQNEAQ come from the germline V gene (reference sequence). The ends were cut back, 5 bases at V and 4 bases at J, with 22 bases in the middle. The CDR3 length is 17 residues. MiXCR, applied by TCRdb to the multiplex PCR reads, yields one record per CDR3 protein. Counted here are nearly 200,000 distinct CDR3 sequences, about 32% occurring once; the ten biggest clones make up approximately 4.3%. This clonotype was detected ten times or more. Antigen: not known. Axillary draining lymph nodes of breast cancer patients supplied the node samples. Overall study results and limits: Tumor TCR diversity was below lymph nodes but above nontumor tissue. Most tumor T cells seemingly derive from lymph node, then expand in tumor. Tumor and nontumor repertoires were significantly more similar in luminal-like than in basal-like breast cancer.

This TCR was sampled from a female donor with breast cancer. Some clones in this sample may be carry-over from other donors' samples. Sequenced: axillary lymph node tissue. V and J are TRBV7-9 and TRBJ2-3; the D gene is possibly TRBD2 (6 bases). The CDR3 spells CASSILLVGGFSDTQYF. In DNA, the CDR3 is TGTGCCAGCAGCATTCTCCTCGTGGGGGGTTTCTCAGATACGCAGTATTTT.